This T cell receptor beta chain is from a study of blood T cell repertoires in COVID-19 (dated by TCRdb to 2019 to 2021). At the level of the whole study: Collaborator samples came from the United States, Italy and Spain and covered acute and convalescent phases of COVID-19. The prospective study material was composed of cDNA or gDNA derived from T cells, B-cell-depleted T cells, or PBMCs. Subjects who had been exposed to COVID-19, were actively infected with it, or had recovered from it provided the deeply sampled blood TCRbeta repertoires that made up the dataset. The repertoires were made available in a free public database intended to serve as a resource for research on the immune response to SARS-CoV-2. The samples were drawn from two sources: the first 160 participants of the ongoing ImmuneRACE study, and over 950 subjects contributed by 6 global collaborators. A de-identified subject ID, COVID-19 status, age in years and sex were almost always included in the sample metadata. Where available, HLA class I and class II types were obtained from metadata supplied by the sample provider rather than from assay-based typing.

Trimming removed 4 bases from V and 4 bases from J; the gene matches leave 12 bases unexplained. CDR1 and CDR2 are read off the germline V gene as MDHEN and SYDVKM. From the cysteine up to the phenylalanine, the CDR3 has a length of 16 residues. The read is trimmed to its CDR3 DNA, 48 bases read in frame from base 1. Participants in the prospective study were enrolled through a virtual design, were aged roughly 18 to 100 years, and lived in about 25 United States geographic areas. In the prospective study, cohorts were assigned on the basis of participant-reported clinical history obtained from a screening survey and a study questionnaire. A participant counted as exposed if, within 2 weeks of entering the study, that participant had been in contact with someone who had a PCR-confirmed or clinician-diagnosed COVID-19 case. In the prospective study, mobile phlebotomists collected whole blood, serum and a nasopharyngeal or oropharyngeal swab from each participant. Over a roughly 2-month period, participants in the prospective study had the option of providing additional blood draws and questionnaires. Before DNA extraction, blood samples from the prospective study were shipped at room temperature or frozen.

As regards this clone: There is no known antigen for this receptor. No base-level quality is on record; no much larger clone is a single base apart.

Summary of the overall study and its limitations: How much clinical and demographic metadata was included differed by source and by participant, and the metadata was provided uncurated.

TCRbeta CDR3 regions were amplified from genomic DNA by means of the immunoSEQ Assay, a bias-controlled multiplex PCR. As for how the authors treated the data: The number of nucleated cells in each sample was estimated from the amplification of reference gene primers within the assay. To quantify the absolute abundance of each unique TCRbeta CDR3 rearrangement, sequence reads were collapsed and filtered. Productive Simpson clonality was computed per sample as the square root of Simpson's diversity index over productive rearrangements. TCRdb holds this immuneACCESS table with in-frame rearrangements only. Some clones are missing; in checked studies, unresolved V genes explain under half, and the rest has no known cause. The DNA was the basis for D and trimming; V, J and clone size are from that table. The sample table records more than 350,000 clones; over 75% of these occur just once. The ten top clones hold about 1.5% of the sample.

The material sequenced was PBMCs or T cells enriched from blood (not recorded which). This sequence was found in a woman aged 18 to 35 who had been exposed to COVID-19. The sequence links TRBV28 to TRBJ1-2, with TRBD1 identical over 7 junction bases. The CDR3 sequence is CASSSEPPGQRYGYTF. The DNA is TGTGCCAGCAGTTCTGAGCCACCGGGACAGCGCTATGGCTACACCTTC.